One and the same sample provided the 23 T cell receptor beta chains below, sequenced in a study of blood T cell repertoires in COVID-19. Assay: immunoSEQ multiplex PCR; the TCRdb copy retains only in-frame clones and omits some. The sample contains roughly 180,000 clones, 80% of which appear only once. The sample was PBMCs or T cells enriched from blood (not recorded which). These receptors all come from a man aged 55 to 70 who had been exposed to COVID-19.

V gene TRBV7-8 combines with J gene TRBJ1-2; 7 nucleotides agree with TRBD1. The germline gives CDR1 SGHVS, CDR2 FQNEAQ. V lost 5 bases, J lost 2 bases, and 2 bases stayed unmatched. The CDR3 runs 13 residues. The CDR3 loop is CASSPGQNYGYTF. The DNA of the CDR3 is TGTGCCAGCAGCCCGGGACAGAACTATGGCTACACCTTC.

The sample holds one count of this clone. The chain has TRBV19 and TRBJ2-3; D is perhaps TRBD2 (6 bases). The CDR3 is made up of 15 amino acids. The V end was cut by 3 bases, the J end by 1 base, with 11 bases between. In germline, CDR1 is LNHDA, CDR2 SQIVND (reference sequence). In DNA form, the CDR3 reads TGTGCCAGTAGTATTGGCGGGACTCGCACAGATACGCAGTATTTT. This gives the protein CASSIGGTRTDTQYF.

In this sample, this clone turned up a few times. The CDR3 DNA sequence: TGCGCCAGCAGCTTGGGGGGGCCGGCATCTAACTATGGCTACACCTTC. It encodes CASSLGGPASNYGYTF. This chain uses TRBV5-1 with TRBJ1-2; possible D gene TRBD1, 6 bases. Germline assignment: CDR1 SGHRS and CDR2 YFSETQ. The CDR3 loop spans 16 amino acids. Trimming removed 0 bases at V and 0 bases at J, with 12 bases between.

The CDR3 is CASSRQDRGPYNEQFF. CDR3 in DNA: TGTGCCAGCTCCCGGCAGGACAGGGGACCCTACAATGAGCAGTTCTTC. The V gene is TRBV18, the J gene TRBJ2-1; 9 nucleotides match TRBD1. Trimming at V came to 6 bases and at J to 2 bases, leaving 8 bases not matched to a gene. The germline gives CDR1 KGHSH, CDR2 LQKENI. The CDR3 is 16 residues long.

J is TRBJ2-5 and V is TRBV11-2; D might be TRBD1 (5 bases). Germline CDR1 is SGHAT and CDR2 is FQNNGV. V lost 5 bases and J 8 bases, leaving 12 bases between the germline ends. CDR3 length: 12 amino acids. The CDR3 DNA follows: TGTGCCAGCAGCAGACCAGGGTTAACCCAGTACTTC. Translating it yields CASSRPGLTQYF.

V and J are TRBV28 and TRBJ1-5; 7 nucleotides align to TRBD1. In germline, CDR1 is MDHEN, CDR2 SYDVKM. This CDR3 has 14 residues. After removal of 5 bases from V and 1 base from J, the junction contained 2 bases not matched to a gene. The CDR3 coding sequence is TGTGCCAGCAGTGTGGACAGGAGCAATCAGCCCCAGCATTTT. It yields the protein CASSVDRSNQPQHF.

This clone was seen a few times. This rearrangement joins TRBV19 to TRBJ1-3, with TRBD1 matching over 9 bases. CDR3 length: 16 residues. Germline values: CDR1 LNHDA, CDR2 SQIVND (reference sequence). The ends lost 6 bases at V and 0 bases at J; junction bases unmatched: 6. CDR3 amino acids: CASSTGTGFSGNTIYF. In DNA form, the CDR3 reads TGTGCCAGTAGCACCGGGACAGGGTTCTCTGGAAACACCATATATTTT.

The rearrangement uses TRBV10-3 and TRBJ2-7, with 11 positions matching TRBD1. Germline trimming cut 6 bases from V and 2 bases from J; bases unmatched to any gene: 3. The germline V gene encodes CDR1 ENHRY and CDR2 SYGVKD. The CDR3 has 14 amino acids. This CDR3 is CAISGTGGTYEQYF. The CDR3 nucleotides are TGTGCCATCAGCGGGACAGGGGGGACCTACGAGCAGTACTTC.

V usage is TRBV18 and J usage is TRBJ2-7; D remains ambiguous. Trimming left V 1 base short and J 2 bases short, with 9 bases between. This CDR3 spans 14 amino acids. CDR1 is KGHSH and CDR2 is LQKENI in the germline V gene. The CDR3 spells CASSPRQATYEQYF. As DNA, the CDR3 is TGTGCCAGCTCACCACGGCAGGCCACCTACGAGCAGTACTTC.

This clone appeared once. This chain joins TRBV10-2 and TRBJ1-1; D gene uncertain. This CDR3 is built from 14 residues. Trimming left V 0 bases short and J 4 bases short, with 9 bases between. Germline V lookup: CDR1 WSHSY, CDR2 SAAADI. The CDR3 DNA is TGCGCCAGCAGTGAGTCGAGGTGGGTCACTGAAGCTTTCTTT. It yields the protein CASSESRWVTEAFF.

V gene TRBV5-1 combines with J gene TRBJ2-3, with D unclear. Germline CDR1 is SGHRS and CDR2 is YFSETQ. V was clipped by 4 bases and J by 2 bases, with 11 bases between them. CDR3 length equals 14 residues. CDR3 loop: CASSVAGYTDTQYF. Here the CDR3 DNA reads TGCGCCAGCAGCGTAGCTGGTTACACAGATACGCAGTATTTT.

The CDR3 here is CASSPRDRPPTWGGYTF. CDR3 bases: TGTGCCAGTAGTCCCCGGGACAGGCCCCCCACCTGGGGCGGCTACACCTTC. The V and J genes are TRBV19 and TRBJ1-2; 8 nucleotides line up with TRBD1. The germline V gene encodes CDR1 LNHDA and CDR2 SQIVND (reference sequence). CDR3 length: 17 amino acids. The ends lost 5 bases at V and 8 bases at J; junction bases unmatched: 19.

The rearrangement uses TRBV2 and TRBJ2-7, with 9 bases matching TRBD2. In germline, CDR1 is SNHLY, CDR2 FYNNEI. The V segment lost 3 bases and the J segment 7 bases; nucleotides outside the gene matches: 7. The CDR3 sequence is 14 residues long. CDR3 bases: TGTGCCAGCAGTGACCTGGTAGCGGGAGTTGAGCAGTACTTC. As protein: CASSDLVAGVEQYF. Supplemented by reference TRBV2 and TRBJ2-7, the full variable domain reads EPEVTQTPSHQVTQMGQEVILRCVPISNHLYFYWYRQILGQKVEFLVSFYNNEISEKSEIFDDQFSVERPDGSNFTLKIRSTKLEDSAMYFCASSDLVAGVEQYFGPGTRLTVT.

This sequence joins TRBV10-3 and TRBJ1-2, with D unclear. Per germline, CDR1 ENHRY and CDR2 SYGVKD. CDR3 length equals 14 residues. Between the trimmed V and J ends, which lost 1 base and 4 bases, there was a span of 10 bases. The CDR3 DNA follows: TGTGCCATCAGTGAGTTAGGAGAGGGCTATGGCTACACCTTC. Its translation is CAISELGEGYGYTF.

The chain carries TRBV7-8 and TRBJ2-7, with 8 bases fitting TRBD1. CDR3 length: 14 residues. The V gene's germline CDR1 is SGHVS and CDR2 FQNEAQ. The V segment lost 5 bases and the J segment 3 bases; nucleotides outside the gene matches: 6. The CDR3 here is CASSLTTGVYEQYF. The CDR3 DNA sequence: TGTGCCAGCAGCCTGACGACAGGGGTCTACGAGCAGTACTTC.

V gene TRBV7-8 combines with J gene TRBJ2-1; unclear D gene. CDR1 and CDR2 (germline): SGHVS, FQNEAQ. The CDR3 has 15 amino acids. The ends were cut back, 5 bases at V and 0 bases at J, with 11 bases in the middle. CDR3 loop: CASSPPDVSYNEQFF. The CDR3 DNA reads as TGTGCCAGCAGCCCTCCAGATGTCTCCTACAATGAGCAGTTCTTC.

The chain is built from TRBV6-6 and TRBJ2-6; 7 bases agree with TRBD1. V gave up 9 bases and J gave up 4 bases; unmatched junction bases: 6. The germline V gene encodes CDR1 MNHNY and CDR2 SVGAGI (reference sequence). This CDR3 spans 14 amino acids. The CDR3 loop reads CASTGETGANVLTF. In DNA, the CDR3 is TGTGCCAGTACAGGGGAAACAGGGGCCAACGTCCTGACTTTC.

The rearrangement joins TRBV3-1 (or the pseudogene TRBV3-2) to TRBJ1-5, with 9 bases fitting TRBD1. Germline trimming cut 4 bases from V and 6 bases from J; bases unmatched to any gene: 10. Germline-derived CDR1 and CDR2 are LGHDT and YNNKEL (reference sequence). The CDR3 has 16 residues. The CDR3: CASSRGTGQEGQPQHF. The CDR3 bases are TGTGCCAGCAGCCGGGGGACAGGGCAAGAAGGTCAGCCCCAGCATTTT.

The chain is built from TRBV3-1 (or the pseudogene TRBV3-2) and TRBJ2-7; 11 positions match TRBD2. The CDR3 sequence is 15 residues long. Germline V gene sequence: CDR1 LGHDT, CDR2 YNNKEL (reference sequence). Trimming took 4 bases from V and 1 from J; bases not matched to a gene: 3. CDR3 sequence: CASSPLAGGSYEQYF. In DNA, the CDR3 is TGTGCCAGCAGCCCCCTAGCGGGAGGTTCCTACGAGCAGTACTTC.

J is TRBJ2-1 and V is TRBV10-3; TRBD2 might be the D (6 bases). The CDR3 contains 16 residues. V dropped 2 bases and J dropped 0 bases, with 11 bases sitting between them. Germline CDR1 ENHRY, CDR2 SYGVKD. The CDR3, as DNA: TGTGCCATCAGTGAGGGAGCGGGCCGCTCCTACAATGAGCAGTTCTTC. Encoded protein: CAISEGAGRSYNEQFF.

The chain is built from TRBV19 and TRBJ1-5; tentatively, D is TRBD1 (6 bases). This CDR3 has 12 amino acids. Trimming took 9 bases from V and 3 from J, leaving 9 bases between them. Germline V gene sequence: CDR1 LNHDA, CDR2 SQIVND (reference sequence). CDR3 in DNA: TGTGCCAGCCGGACAGTCAATCAGCCCCAGCATTTT. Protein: CASRTVNQPQHF.

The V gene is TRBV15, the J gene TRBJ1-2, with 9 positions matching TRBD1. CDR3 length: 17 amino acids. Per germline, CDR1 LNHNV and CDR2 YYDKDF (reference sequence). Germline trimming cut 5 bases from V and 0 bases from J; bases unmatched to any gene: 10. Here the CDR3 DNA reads TGTGCCACCAGCCGAACGGGACAGGGCAGGGCTAACTATGGCTACACCTTC. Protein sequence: CATSRTGQGRANYGYTF.

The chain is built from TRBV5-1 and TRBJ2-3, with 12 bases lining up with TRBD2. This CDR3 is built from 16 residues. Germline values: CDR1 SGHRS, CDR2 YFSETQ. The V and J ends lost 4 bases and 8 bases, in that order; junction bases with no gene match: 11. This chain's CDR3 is CASSTGLAGTHLTQYF. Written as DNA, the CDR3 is TGCGCCAGCAGCACCGGACTAGCGGGGACCCACCTTACGCAGTATTTT.